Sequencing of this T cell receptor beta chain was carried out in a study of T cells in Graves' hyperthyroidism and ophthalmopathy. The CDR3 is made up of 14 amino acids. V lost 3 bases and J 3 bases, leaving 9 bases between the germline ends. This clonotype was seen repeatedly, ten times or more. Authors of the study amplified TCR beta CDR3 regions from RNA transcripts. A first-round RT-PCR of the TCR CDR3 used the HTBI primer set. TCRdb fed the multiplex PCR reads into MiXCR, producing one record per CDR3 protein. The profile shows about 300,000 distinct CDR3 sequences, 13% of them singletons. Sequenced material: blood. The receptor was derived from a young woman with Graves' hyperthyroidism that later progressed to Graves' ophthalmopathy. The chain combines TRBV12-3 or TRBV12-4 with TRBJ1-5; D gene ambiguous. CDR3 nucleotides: TGTGCCAGCAGTTTTTACAGCACCAATCAGCCCCAGCATTTT. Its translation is CASSFYSTNQPQHF.